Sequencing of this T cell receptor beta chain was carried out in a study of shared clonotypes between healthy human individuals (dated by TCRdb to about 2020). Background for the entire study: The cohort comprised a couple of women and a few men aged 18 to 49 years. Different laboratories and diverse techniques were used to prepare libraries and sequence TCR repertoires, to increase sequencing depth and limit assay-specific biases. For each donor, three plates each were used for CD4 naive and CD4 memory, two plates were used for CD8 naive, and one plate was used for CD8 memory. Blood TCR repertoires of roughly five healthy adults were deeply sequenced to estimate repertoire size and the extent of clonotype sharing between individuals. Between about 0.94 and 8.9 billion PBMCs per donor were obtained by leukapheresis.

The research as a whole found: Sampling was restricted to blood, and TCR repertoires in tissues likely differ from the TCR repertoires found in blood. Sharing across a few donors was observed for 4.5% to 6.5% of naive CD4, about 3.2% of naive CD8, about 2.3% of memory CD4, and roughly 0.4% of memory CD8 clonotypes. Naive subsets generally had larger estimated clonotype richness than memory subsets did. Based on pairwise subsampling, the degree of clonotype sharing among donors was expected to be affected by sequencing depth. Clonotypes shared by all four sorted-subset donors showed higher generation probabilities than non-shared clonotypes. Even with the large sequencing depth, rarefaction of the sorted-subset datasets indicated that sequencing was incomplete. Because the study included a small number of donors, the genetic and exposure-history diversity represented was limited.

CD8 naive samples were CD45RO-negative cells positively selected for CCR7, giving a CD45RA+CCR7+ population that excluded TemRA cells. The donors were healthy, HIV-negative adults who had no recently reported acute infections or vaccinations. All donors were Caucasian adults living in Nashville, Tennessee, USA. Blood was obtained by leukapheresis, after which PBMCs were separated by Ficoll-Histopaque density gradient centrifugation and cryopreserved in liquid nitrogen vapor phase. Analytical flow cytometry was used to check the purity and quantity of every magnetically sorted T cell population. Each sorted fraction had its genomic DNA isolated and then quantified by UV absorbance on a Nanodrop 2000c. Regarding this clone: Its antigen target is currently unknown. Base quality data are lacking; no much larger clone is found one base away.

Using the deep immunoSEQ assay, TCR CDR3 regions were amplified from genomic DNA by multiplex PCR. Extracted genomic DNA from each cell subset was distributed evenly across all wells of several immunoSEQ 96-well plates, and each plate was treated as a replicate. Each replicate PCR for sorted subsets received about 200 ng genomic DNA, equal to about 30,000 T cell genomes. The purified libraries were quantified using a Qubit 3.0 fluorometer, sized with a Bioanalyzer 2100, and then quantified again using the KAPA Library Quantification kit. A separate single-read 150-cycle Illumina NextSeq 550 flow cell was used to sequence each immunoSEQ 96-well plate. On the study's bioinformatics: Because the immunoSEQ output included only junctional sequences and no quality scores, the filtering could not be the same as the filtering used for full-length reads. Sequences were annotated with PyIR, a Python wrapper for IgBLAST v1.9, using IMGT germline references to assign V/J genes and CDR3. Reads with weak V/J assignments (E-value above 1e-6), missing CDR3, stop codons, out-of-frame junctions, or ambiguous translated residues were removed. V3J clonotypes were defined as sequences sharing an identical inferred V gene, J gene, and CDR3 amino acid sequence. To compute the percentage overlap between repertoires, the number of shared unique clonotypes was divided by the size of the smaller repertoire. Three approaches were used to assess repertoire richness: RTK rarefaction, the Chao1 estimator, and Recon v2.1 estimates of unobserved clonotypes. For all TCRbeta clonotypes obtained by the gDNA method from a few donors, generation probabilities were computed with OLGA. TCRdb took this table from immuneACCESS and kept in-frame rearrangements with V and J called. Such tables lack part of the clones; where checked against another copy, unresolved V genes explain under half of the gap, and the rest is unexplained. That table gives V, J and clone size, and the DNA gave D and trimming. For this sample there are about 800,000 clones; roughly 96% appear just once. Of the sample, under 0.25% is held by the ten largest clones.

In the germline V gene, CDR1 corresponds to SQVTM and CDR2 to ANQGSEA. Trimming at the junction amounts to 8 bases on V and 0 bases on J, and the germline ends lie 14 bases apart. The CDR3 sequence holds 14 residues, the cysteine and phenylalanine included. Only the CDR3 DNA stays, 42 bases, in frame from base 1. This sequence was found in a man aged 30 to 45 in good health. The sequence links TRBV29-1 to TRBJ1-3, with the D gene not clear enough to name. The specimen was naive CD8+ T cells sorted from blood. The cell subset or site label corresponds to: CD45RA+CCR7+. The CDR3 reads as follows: CSPPGVSSGNTIYF. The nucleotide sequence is TGCAGCCCCCCCGGGGTCAGCTCTGGAAACACCATATATTTT.